These 29 T cell receptor beta chains originate from one sample sequenced in a study of blood T cell repertoires in COVID-19. This table comes from immunoSEQ multiplex PCR, and its TCRdb copy is limited to in-frame clones, with some not included. The profile shows about 320,000 clones, 65% to 90% of them singletons. The sequencing sample was made of peripheral blood. These receptors were collected from a human donor in a cohort sampled during active COVID-19.

The table lists this clone with many counts. The chain links TRBV24-1 to TRBJ2-2, with 7 bases aligning to TRBD1. With V trimmed by 12 bases and J by 1 base, 7 bases remained unmatched. Looked up from germline, CDR1 is KGHDR and CDR2 is SFDVKD. This CDR3 has 14 residues. The CDR3 nucleotides read TGTGCCTCCCAGGACAGGATGAACACCGGGGAGCTGTTTTTT. Translated, it gives CASQDRMNTGELFF.

This chain links TRBV10-2 with TRBJ2-7; weak D call: TRBD1 (6 bases). Germline lookup yields CDR1 WSHSY and CDR2 SAAADI. Trimming took 6 bases from V and 3 from J, leaving 18 bases between them. The CDR3 length is 15 residues. CDR3 amino acids: CASRADRPASYEQYF. The CDR3 DNA reads TGCGCCAGCAGGGCTGACAGGCCAGCAAGCTACGAGCAGTACTTC.

V is TRBV4-1 and J is TRBJ1-1, with a weak D call TRBD1 (5 bases). Trimming left V 0 bases short and J 9 bases short, with 11 bases between. This CDR3 comprises 13 residues. Germline V gives CDR1 MGHRA, CDR2 YSYEKL. The CDR3 is CASSQDRGGKAFF. CDR3 sequence (DNA): TGCGCCAGCAGCCAAGATAGGGGAGGCAAAGCTTTCTTT.

This clone occurred once. The V call is TRBV5-8, the J call TRBJ1-1; 11 nucleotides line up with TRBD1. Trimming removed 3 bases from V and 7 bases from J; junction bases left unmatched: 8. The germline gives CDR1 SGHTS, CDR2 YDEGEE. The CDR3 runs 15 residues. The CDR3 nucleotides read TGTGCCAGCAGCTGGGGACAGGGGGTCGGCGGTGAAGCTTTCTTT. This gives the protein CASSWGQGVGGEAFF.

The chain carries TRBV2 and TRBJ2-7, with D perhaps TRBD2 (6 bases). The CDR3 spans 12 residues. Germline CDR1 reads SNHLY; CDR2 reads FYNNEI. The V end was cut by 8 bases, the J end by 6 bases, with 14 bases between. CDR3: CASHLGGAEQYF. As DNA, the CDR3 is TGTGCCAGCCACTTGGGAGGTGCCGAGCAGTACTTC.

The chain couples TRBV5-5 to TRBJ1-6; maybe TRBD1 (6 bases). The length of the CDR3 is 14 residues. The germline V gene encodes CDR1 SGHKS and CDR2 YYEKEE (reference sequence). V dropped 4 bases and J dropped 6 bases, with 11 bases sitting between them. The chain's CDR3 is CASSRRDINSPLHF. The CDR3 DNA sequence: TGTGCCAGCAGCCGTAGGGACATTAATTCACCCCTCCACTTT.

In this sample, this clone turned up once. The J gene is TRBJ2-5, the V gene TRBV15; D perhaps matches TRBD1 (6 bases). Looked up from germline, CDR1 is LNHNV and CDR2 is YYDKDF (reference sequence). Deletions cut 0 bases from V and 3 bases from J, with 11 bases between. The length of the CDR3 is 15 residues. The CDR3 coding sequence is TGTGCCACCAGCAGAGATGCGACAGGAGAAGAGACCCAGTACTTC. This encodes CATSRDATGEETQYF.

The chain employs TRBV11-3 and TRBJ2-5; 7 bases line up with TRBD1. Losses at the gene ends were 5 bases for V and 1 base for J; bases not matched to a gene: 4. The CDR3 is 14 residues long. The germline CDR1 and CDR2 sequences are SGHNT and YENEEA. CDR3 residues: CASSPHRGQETQYF. The CDR3 region has the DNA TGTGCCAGCAGCCCCCACAGGGGCCAAGAGACCCAGTACTTC.

This clone was seen just once. The chain is built from TRBV9 and TRBJ2-2; D is possibly TRBD1 (6 bases). This CDR3 spans 15 amino acids. The germline CDR1 and CDR2 sequences are SGDLS and YYNGEE. The V end was cut by 3 bases, the J end by 0 bases, with 9 bases between. CDR3 coding DNA: TGTGCCAGCAGCGAGCGGACAGCGAACACCGGGGAGCTGTTTTTT. This encodes CASSERTANTGELFF.

This chain links TRBV18 with TRBJ2-2, with TRBD2 matching over 12 bases. With V trimmed by 6 bases and J by 3 bases, 5 bases remained unmatched. The CDR3 totals 16 residues. CDR1 KGHSH and CDR2 LQKENI come from the germline V gene. CDR3 in DNA: TGTGCCAGCTCGACCGGGACTAGCGGGTACACCGGGGAGCTGTTTTTT. Amino acids: CASSTGTSGYTGELFF.

V is TRBV7-9 and J is TRBJ1-1; D might be TRBD1 (5 bases). Trimming cost V 3 bases and J 3 bases, with 14 bases left between them. CDR3 length equals 15 residues. Germline lookup yields CDR1 SEHNR and CDR2 FQNEAQ (reference sequence). Written as DNA, the CDR3 is TGTGCCAGCAGCTTCGGGTCGGGCAGGGACACTGAAGCTTTCTTT. It is translated as CASSFGSGRDTEAFF.

The chain combines TRBV6-1 with TRBJ2-2; D ambiguous. CDR3 size: 13 residues. V was clipped by 3 bases and J by 5 bases, with 7 bases between them. Germline CDR1 reads MNHNS; CDR2 reads SASEGT. CDR3 sequence: CASSEVETGELFF. The CDR3 DNA is TGTGCCAGCAGTGAGGTCGAGACCGGGGAGCTGTTTTTT.

This clone was picked up a small number of times. This chain uses TRBV6-5 with TRBJ1-2, with a possible D match to TRBD1 (6 bases). The V end was cut by 2 bases, the J end by 2 bases, with 12 bases between. The CDR3 is 15 amino acids. Looked up from germline, CDR1 is MNHEY and CDR2 is SVGAGI. CDR3 coding DNA: TGTGCCAGCAGTTACCGAGCCACAGGGAACTATGGCTACACCTTC. Its protein is CASSYRATGNYGYTF.

In its sample, this clone was seen once. This chain uses TRBV24-1 with TRBJ2-3, with TRBD1 identical over 10 bases. CDR3 length: 12 amino acids. Germline trimming cut 9 bases from V and 5 bases from J; bases unmatched to any gene: 1. Germline V CDR1 and CDR2: KGHDR, SFDVKD. This CDR3 reads CATRDRGDTQYF. The CDR3 DNA reads TGTGCCACCCGGGACAGGGGAGATACGCAGTATTTT.

This clone was seen only once. The gene calls are TRBV5-6 and TRBJ1-5; possible D gene TRBD1, 5 bases. CDR3 length: 13 residues. Germline CDR1 reads SGHDT; CDR2 reads YYEEEE. V dropped 4 bases and J dropped 4 bases, with 9 bases sitting between them. This chain's CDR3 is CASSRTGNQPQHF. CDR3 nucleotide sequence: TGTGCCAGCAGCCGCACAGGTAATCAGCCCCAGCATTTT.

This chain links TRBV13 with TRBJ2-7, with D maybe TRBD1 (6 bases). V was cut by 5 bases and J by 7 bases, with 18 bases left in between. Germline V CDR1 and CDR2: PRHDT, FYEKMQ (reference sequence). The CDR3 covers 14 residues. CDR3 coding DNA: TGTGCCAGCAGCCCTAACAGGGCCCCTAGTGAGCAGTACTTC. Amino acids: CASSPNRAPSEQYF.

V is TRBV6-5 and J is TRBJ1-1; a possible D gene is TRBD1 (5 bases). CDR1 and CDR2 from the germline V gene are MNHEY and SVGAGI. The V and J ends lost 6 bases and 3 bases respectively, with 17 bases between them. This CDR3 has 15 amino acids. This chain's CDR3 is CASRDTGLIDTEAFF. CDR3 nucleotides: TGTGCCAGCAGGGACACCGGGCTAATAGACACTGAAGCTTTCTTT.

This clone showed up just once. The chain recombines TRBV30 with TRBJ1-1; TRBD1 aligns across 9 bases. CDR1 is GTSNPN, CDR2 SVGIG, per germline (reference sequence). This CDR3 has 14 amino acids. The ends lost 2 bases at V and 5 bases at J; junction bases unmatched: 6. CDR3 sequence reads: CAWSLDRGKTEAFF. CDR3 coding DNA: TGTGCCTGGAGTTTAGACAGGGGGAAAACTGAAGCTTTCTTT. Filled out from reference TRBV30 and TRBJ1-1, the complete variable domain reads SQTIHQWPATLVQPVGSPLSLECTVEGTSNPNLYWYRQAAGRGLQLLFYSVGIGQISSEVPQNLSASRPQDRQFILSSKKLLLSDSGFYLCAWSLDRGKTEAFFGQGTRLTVV.

This clone was observed once. The J gene is TRBJ2-1, the V gene TRBV10-3, with 11 bases fitting TRBD1. V dropped 8 bases and J dropped 4; count of bases not matched to a gene: 10. This CDR3 spans 16 amino acids. Germline-derived CDR1 and CDR2 are ENHRY and SYGVKD. CDR3 region: CAIGNTGTGGYNEQFF. The CDR3 coding sequence is TGTGCCATCGGAAATACTGGGACAGGGGGTTACAATGAGCAGTTCTTC.

The chain links TRBV7-6 to TRBJ2-6; D ambiguous. Trimming pared 0 bases from V and 0 bases from J, leaving 9 bases between. CDR3 length equals 17 residues. The germline gives CDR1 SGHVS, CDR2 FNYEAQ. CDR3 nucleotide sequence: TGTGCCAGCAGCTTAGCGCTAGAAAGCTCTGGGGCCAACGTCCTGACTTTC. This gives the protein CASSLALESSGANVLTF.

The chain uses TRBV20-1 and TRBJ1-1, with 8 bases lining up with TRBD1. This CDR3 has 15 amino acids. Germline trimming cut 3 bases from V and 14 bases from J; bases unmatched to any gene: 20. Germline-derived CDR1 and CDR2 are DFQATT and SNEGSKA (reference sequence). In DNA, the CDR3 is TGCAGTGCTAGTATCGTACCGGGACAGGCTGAAGAAGAATTCTTT. Translated: CSASIVPGQAEEEFF.

This chain uses TRBV6-1 with TRBJ2-3; the match to TRBD2 covers 7 bases. The CDR3 runs to 14 residues. Germline V gene sequence: CDR1 MNHNS, CDR2 SASEGT. V gave up 3 bases and J gave up 4 bases; unmatched junction bases: 4. The CDR3 DNA follows: TGTGCCAGCAGTGACGGGACTATGGCAGATACGCAGTATTTT. Translating gives CASSDGTMADTQYF.

The count of this clone is one. The chain combines TRBV6-5 with TRBJ1-5; D is possibly TRBD1 (6 bases). The CDR3 sequence is 15 residues long. V lost 6 bases, J lost 0 bases, and 12 bases lay in between. The germline CDR1 and CDR2 sequences are MNHEY and SVGAGI. In DNA form, the CDR3 reads TGTGCCAGCAGGGACAGCTGGGCTAGCAATCAGCCCCAGCATTTT. Protein: CASRDSWASNQPQHF.

The chain couples TRBV5-1 to TRBJ1-1; D uncertain. From germline, CDR1 is SGHRS and CDR2 YFSETQ. The CDR3 consists of 17 residues. The V end was cut by 0 bases, the J end by 0 bases, with 15 bases between. This CDR3 is CASSLAGTPTLNTEAFF. The CDR3 coding sequence is TGCGCCAGCAGCTTGGCGGGTACCCCGACTCTGAACACTGAAGCTTTCTTT.

The chain joins TRBV5-6 to TRBJ1-2; TRBD1 is a possible D gene (5 bases). Germline loops: CDR1 SGHDT, CDR2 YYEEEE. CDR3 length: 15 residues. V lost 4 bases and J lost 4, with 17 bases in between. The CDR3 DNA follows: TGTGCCAGCAGCCTAGGACCGCGGGGGAGCTATGGCTACACCTTC. Encoded protein: CASSLGPRGSYGYTF.

This rearrangement joins TRBV7-9 to TRBJ2-3; the D gene is possibly TRBD1 (6 bases). Trimming stripped 3 bases from V and 3 bases from J, with 13 bases between. Looked up from germline, CDR1 is SEHNR and CDR2 is FQNEAQ (reference sequence). The CDR3 has 15 residues. CDR3 nucleotide sequence: TGTGCCAGCAGCTTCAGGGGAAAGTTGACAGATACGCAGTATTTT. Its protein is CASSFRGKLTDTQYF.

This clone has a handful of counts. V is TRBV5-1 and J is TRBJ1-6, with 8 bases matching TRBD1. Germline assignment: CDR1 SGHRS and CDR2 YFSETQ. CDR3 length: 17 residues. The ends lost 0 bases at V and 6 bases at J; junction bases unmatched: 8. As DNA, the CDR3 is TGCGCCAGCAGCTTGGGAACAGGGGGAGGATTTAATTCACCCCTCCACTTT. It specifies CASSLGTGGGFNSPLHF.

V is TRBV4-1 and J is TRBJ2-1; 7 bases are a match to TRBD2. V lost 0 bases and J lost 2; bases outside the gene matches: 7. The germline V gene has CDR1 MGHRA and CDR2 YSYEKL. This CDR3 has 17 amino acids. In DNA, the CDR3 is TGCGCCAGCAGCCAAGAGTCTCCGGGAGGCACCTACAATGAGCAGTTCTTC. This codes for CASSQESPGGTYNEQFF.

The chain has TRBV5-1 and TRBJ1-6; D might be TRBD1 (6 bases). This CDR3 contains 16 residues. Germline values: CDR1 SGHRS, CDR2 YFSETQ. V was shortened by 3 bases and J by 7 bases, with 17 bases between the two germline ends. The CDR3 region is CASSSQSQGENSPLHF. The CDR3 DNA is TGCGCCAGCAGCTCCCAATCACAGGGCGAGAATTCACCCCTCCACTTT.